This T cell receptor beta chain was obtained from a study of human T cells and chemical hapten exposure. About the study: Sensitization employed 2% DPC on about 2 cm by about 2 cm of upper inner arm skin. Patch testing was performed with 0.01% DPC on the upper back, with reading at 6 days.

Time point given: pre-sensitization, week 0. Treatment denoted: therapeutic diphenylcyclopropenone sensitization with weekly scalp DPC. Drawing of blood took place ahead of applying each patch test. TCRdb re-derived calls from the RACE reads in MiXCR, one entry per CDR3 protein. The data hold more than 300,000 distinct CDR3 sequences, with 5.5% observed a single time. This clonotype showed up many times. V lost 8 bases and J 1 base, leaving 5 bases between the germline ends. From germline, CDR1 is MDHEN and CDR2 SYDVKM. The CDR3 contains 11 residues. The origin of this receptor is a woman aged 18 to 35 with alopecia areata. Some clones in this sample may be carry-over from other donors' samples. The chain combines TRBV28 with TRBJ1-1; D unclear. The sequences come from whole blood, collected in connection with sensitization to the hapten diphenylcyclopropenone (DPC). The CDR3 region is CASFGNTEAFF. CDR3 bases: TGTGCCAGCTTCGGGAACACTGAAGCTTTCTTT.